The sequence of this T cell receptor beta chain was determined in a study of cytomegalovirus exposure and HLA in healthy donors. CDR3 length equals 15 residues. Trimming cost V 0 bases and J 5 bases; bases outside gene matches: 5. CDR1 is WNHNN and CDR2 is SYGVQD in the germline V gene (reference sequence). General study findings and limits: In a later analysis, HLA-C alleles had the fewest associated TCRs, DRB1 alleles the most. TCR beta sequences reportedly predicted most subjects' HLA-A and HLA-B alleles accurately.

This PCR relied on a set of 60 Vbeta primers and 13 Jbeta primers. Assay: immunoSEQ multiplex PCR; the TCRdb copy retains only in-frame clones and omits some. The sample lists 140,000 to 150,000 clones; around three quarters were seen once. Points on this clone: What it binds is unknown.

The receptor's source is a woman aged 18-29 years in good health and CMV-seropositive. Sequencing was carried out using PBMCs. This chain connects TRBV10-1 to TRBJ2-3; 7 bases fit TRBD2. Here the CDR3 reads CASSESLAPGDTQYF. CDR3 DNA sequence: TGCGCCAGCAGTGAGTCACTAGCGCCGGGAGATACGCAGTATTTT.